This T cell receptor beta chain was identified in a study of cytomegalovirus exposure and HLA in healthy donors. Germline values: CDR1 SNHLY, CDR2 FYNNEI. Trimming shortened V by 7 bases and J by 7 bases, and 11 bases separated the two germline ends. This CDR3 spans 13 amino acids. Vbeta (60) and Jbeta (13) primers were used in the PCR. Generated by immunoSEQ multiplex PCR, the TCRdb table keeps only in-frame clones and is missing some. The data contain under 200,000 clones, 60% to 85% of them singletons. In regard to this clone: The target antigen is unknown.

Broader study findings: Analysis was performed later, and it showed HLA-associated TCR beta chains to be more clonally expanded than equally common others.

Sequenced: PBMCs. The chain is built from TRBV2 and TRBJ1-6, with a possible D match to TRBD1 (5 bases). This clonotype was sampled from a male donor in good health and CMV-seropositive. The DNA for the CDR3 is TGTGCCAGCACCCACAAGGGGAATTCACCCCTCCACTTT. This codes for CASTHKGNSPLHF.